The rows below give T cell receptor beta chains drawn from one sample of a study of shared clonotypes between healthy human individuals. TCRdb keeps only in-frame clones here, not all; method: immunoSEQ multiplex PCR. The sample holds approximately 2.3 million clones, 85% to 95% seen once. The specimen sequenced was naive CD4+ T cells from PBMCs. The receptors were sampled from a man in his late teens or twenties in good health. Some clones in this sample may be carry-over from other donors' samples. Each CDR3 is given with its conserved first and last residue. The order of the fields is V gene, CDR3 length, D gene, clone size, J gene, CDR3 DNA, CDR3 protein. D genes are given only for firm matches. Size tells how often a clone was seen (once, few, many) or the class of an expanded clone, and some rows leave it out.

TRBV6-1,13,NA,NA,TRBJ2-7,TGTGCCAGCAGTGCCCTTAATTACTACGAGCAGTACTTC,CASSALNYYEQYF
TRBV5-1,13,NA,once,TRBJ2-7,TGCGCCAGCAGCTTGGAGGGGCTCTACGAGCAGTACTTC,CASSLEGLYEQYF
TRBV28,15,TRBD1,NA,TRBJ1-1,TGTGCCAGCAGTCCCATGACAGGGCAGGGCACTGAAGCTTTCTTT,CASSPMTGQGTEAFF
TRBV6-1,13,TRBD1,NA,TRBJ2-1,TGTGCCATCAAGGACAGGACCTACAATGAGCAGTTCTTC,CAIKDRTYNEQFF
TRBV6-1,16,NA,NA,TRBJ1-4,TGTGCCAGCAGTGACCGTGAAGGGCAGGGTAATGAAAAACTGTTTTTT,CASSDREGQGNEKLFF
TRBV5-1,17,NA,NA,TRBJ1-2,TGCGCCAGCAGCCTACAAGTTCAGGCGGGGGCGCTTAATGGCTACACCTTC,CASSLQVQAGALNGYTF
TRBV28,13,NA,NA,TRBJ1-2,TGTGCCAGCCAAGTTTACCAGGACTATGGCTACACCTTC,CASQVYQDYGYTF
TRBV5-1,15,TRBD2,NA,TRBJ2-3,TGCGCCAGCAGCTTATGGACTAGCGGAACAGATACGCAGTATTTT,CASSLWTSGTDTQYF
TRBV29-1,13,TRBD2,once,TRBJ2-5,TGCAGCGTTGGGACTAGCGGAGGAGAGACCCAGTACTTC,CSVGTSGGETQYF
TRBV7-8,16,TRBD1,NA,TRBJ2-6,TGTGCCAGCAGCCCACAGGGGGCACCTGGGGCCAACGTCCTGACTTTC,CASSPQGAPGANVLTF
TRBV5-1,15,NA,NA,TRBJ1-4,TGCGCCAGCAGCTTCCAGGGCACAACTAATGAAAAACTGTTTTTT,CASSFQGTTNEKLFF
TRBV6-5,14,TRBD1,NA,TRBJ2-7,TGTGCCAGCAGTTATCGGCAGGGGGCTTACGAGCAGTACTTC,CASSYRQGAYEQYF